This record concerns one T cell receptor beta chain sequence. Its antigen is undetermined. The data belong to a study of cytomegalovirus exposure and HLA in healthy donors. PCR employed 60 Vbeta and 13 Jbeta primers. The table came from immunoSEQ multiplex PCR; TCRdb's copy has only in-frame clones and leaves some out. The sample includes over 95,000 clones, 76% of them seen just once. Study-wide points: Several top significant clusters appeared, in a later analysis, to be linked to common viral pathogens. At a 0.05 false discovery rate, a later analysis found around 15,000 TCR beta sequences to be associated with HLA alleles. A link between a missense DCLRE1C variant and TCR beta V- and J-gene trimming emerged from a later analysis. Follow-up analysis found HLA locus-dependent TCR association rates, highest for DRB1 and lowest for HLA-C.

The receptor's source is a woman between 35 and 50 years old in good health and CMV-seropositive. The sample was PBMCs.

For the CDR3, the DNA is TGCGCCAGCAGGCCCGGACAGGGTAACTATGGCTACACCTTC. Its protein product is CASRPGQGNYGYTF. The V call is TRBV5-1, the J call TRBJ1-2; TRBD1 matches at 8 bases. The CDR3 covers 14 residues. CDR1 is SGHRS, CDR2 YFSETQ, per germline. The V segment lost 5 bases and the J segment 1 base; nucleotides outside the gene matches: 4.